The 27 T cell receptor beta chains listed next were all sequenced from one sample in a study of response to subunit inactivated influenza vaccine. One entry per CDR3 protein, called by TCRdb with MiXCR from the RT-PCR reads. This sample yields roughly 670,000 distinct CDR3 sequences, of which approximately 15% are seen a single time; approximately 7.6% belongs to the top ten. The sample consisted of PBMCs from blood, taken 14 to 15 days before vaccination. The receptors were sampled from a man in his fifties who received an inactivated influenza vaccine.

In DNA form, the CDR3 reads TGTGCCAGCAGTTGGAGTCTCGAGCAGTACTTC. Its translation is CASSWSLEQYF. The V gene is TRBV6-2 or TRBV6-3, the J gene TRBJ2-7; D ambiguous. The germline V gene encodes CDR1 MNHEY and CDR2 SVGEGT. The V gene lost 4 bases and the J gene lost 6 bases, with 7 bases spanning the gap. This CDR3 comprises 11 residues.

This clonotype was counted only a few times. This chain links TRBV20-1 with TRBJ2-7; D is uncertain. V lost 3 bases to trimming and J lost 1 base, with 16 bases between them. This CDR3 region has 15 residues. Germline CDR1 is DFQATT and CDR2 is SNEGSKA (reference sequence). The CDR3 is CSARSRHLNSYEQYF. The CDR3, as DNA: TGCAGTGCTAGGAGTAGACATTTAAATTCCTACGAGCAGTACTTC.

V usage is TRBV12-3 or TRBV12-4 and J usage is TRBJ2-1; tentatively, D is TRBD2 (7 bases). The V end lost 6 bases, the J end lost 5 bases, and 14 bases lay between the germline ends. This CDR3 spans 14 amino acids. For the CDR3, the DNA is TGTGCCAGCAGAATCGCGGGGGCAAACAATGAGCAGTTCTTC. The encoded protein is CASRIAGANNEQFF.

This clonotype has a count of ten or more. J is TRBJ2-7 and V is TRBV4-3, with D unresolved. The CDR3 has 14 residues. Deletions cut 5 bases from V and 0 bases from J, with 11 bases between. The germline CDR1 and CDR2 sequences are LGHNA and YSLEER. DNA for the CDR3: TGCGCCAGCAGCAGGAGACCGGGCTCCTACGAGCAGTACTTC. Its translation is CASSRRPGSYEQYF.

This rearrangement joins TRBV6-1 to TRBJ1-4; a possible D gene is TRBD1 (6 bases). This CDR3 has 14 amino acids. Trimming took off 4 bases at V and 10 bases at J, with 16 bases between the two ends. CDR1 MNHNS and CDR2 SASEGT come from the germline V gene. Here the CDR3 reads CASSAVGGTGKLFF. The CDR3 bases are TGTGCCAGCAGTGCCGTCGGGGGCACGGGAAAACTGTTTTTT.

This clonotype appeared once. Its ends do not fully match the called genes, so a read error is possible. The chain links TRBV20-1 to TRBJ2-6, with D unresolved. The CDR3 has 12 residues. Germline V lookup: CDR1 DFQATT, CDR2 SNEGSKA (reference sequence). CDR3 DNA sequence: TGCTGTGCCTCGACTGGGGCCAACGTCCTGACTTTC. Encoded protein: CCASTGANVLTF.

This clonotype was seen a few times. The rearrangement uses TRBV12-3 or TRBV12-4 and TRBJ1-5, with D perhaps TRBD1 (6 bases). The V and J ends lost 5 bases and 4 bases respectively, with 12 bases between them. This CDR3 has 14 residues. CDR3 amino acids: CASSGDTKNQPQHF. The CDR3 DNA is TGTGCCAGCAGTGGGGACACTAAAAATCAGCCCCAGCATTTT.

This clonotype was recorded only once. The chain joins TRBV12-3 or TRBV12-4 to TRBJ2-3, with a possible D match to TRBD2 (5 bases). V was clipped by 6 bases and J by 0 bases, with 13 bases between them. The CDR3 has 15 residues. This CDR3 is CASSPQEGSTDTQYF. CDR3 nucleotide sequence: TGTGCCAGCAGCCCGCAAGAGGGCAGCACAGATACGCAGTATTTT.

CDR3 residues: CASSRDRELYEQYF. CDR3 coding DNA: TGTGCCAGCTCACGGGACAGAGAATTATACGAGCAGTACTTC. The genes are TRBV18 and TRBJ2-7, with 7 bases that match TRBD1. The CDR3 consists of 14 residues. With V trimmed by 4 bases and J by 4 bases, 7 bases remained unmatched. CDR1 is KGHSH, CDR2 LQKENI, per germline.

The chain couples TRBV3-1 to TRBJ2-7; 7 positions match TRBD2. Germline V lookup: CDR1 LGHDT, CDR2 YNNKEL (reference sequence). With 6 bases clipped from V and 4 bases from J, the junction kept 12 bases outside the gene matches. The CDR3 spans 15 residues. The CDR3 sequence is CASSLAVSTRYEQYF. CDR3 DNA sequence: TGTGCCAGCAGTCTAGCGGTTTCCACCAGGTACGAGCAGTACTTC.

This clonotype was counted only a few times. J is TRBJ2-7 and V is TRBV5-1; 10 positions agree with TRBD1. The CDR3 sequence is 15 residues long. Losses at the gene ends were 2 bases for V and 5 bases for J; bases not matched to a gene: 7. Looked up from germline, CDR1 is SGHRS and CDR2 is YFSETQ. The CDR3 nucleotides read TGCGCCAGCAGCTTAGATGACAGGGGGCCGAACGAGCAGTACTTC. It codes for CASSLDDRGPNEQYF. Combining the CDR3 with reference TRBV5-1 and TRBJ2-7 gives the whole variable domain KAGVTQTPRYLIKTRGQQVTLSCSPISGHRSVSWYQQTPGQGLQFLFEYFSETQRNKGNFPGRFSGRQFSNSRSEMNVSTLELGDSALYLCASSLDDRGPNEQYFGPGTRLTVT.

The rearrangement joins TRBV4-3 to TRBJ2-2; D is unclear. This CDR3 has 16 residues. Trimming stripped 2 bases from V and 2 bases from J, with 12 bases between. The germline gives CDR1 LGHNA, CDR2 YSLEER. Here the CDR3 reads CASSQRRRLNTGELFF. The CDR3 DNA follows: TGCGCCAGCAGCCAACGTAGGCGGTTAAACACCGGGGAGCTGTTTTTT.

This rearrangement joins TRBV5-1 to TRBJ2-5; D gene unclear. This CDR3 has 15 residues. V was trimmed by 0 bases and J by 1 base, leaving 10 bases between them. Germline values: CDR1 SGHRS, CDR2 YFSETQ. DNA of the CDR3: TGCGCCAGCAGCTTGGCCGTACTAAGCCAAGAGACCCAGTACTTC. Translating gives CASSLAVLSQETQYF.

The chain recombines TRBV6-5 with TRBJ2-7; 7 positions agree with TRBD2. The CDR3 contains 17 residues. Trimming took 7 bases from V and 0 from J; bases not matched to a gene: 15. From germline, CDR1 is MNHEY and CDR2 SVGAGI. The DNA for the CDR3 is TGTGCCAGCATCCCCTCCCGTACGCTAGCGGCCTCCTACGAGCAGTACTTC. Protein product: CASIPSRTLAASYEQYF.

This clonotype was found a few times. The V gene is TRBV7-2, the J gene TRBJ2-7; possible D gene TRBD1, 5 bases. Trimming removed 0 bases at V and 5 bases at J, with 8 bases between. The CDR3 is 13 amino acids. Germline V gene lookup returns CDR1 SGHTA and CDR2 FQGNSA. In nucleotides, the CDR3 is TGTGCCAGCAGCTTAGCTCAGGGCCACGAGCAGTACTTC. Encoded protein: CASSLAQGHEQYF.

This chain uses TRBV18 with TRBJ2-7, with a weak D call TRBD2 (6 bases). CDR1 and CDR2 from the germline V gene are KGHSH and LQKENI. The length of the CDR3 is 14 residues. Deletions cut 1 base from V and 9 bases from J, with 16 bases between. This CDR3 is CASSPREAATGQYF. The DNA for the CDR3 is TGTGCCAGCTCACCACGGGAGGCGGCTACGGGGCAGTACTTC.

This rearrangement joins TRBV9 to TRBJ2-3, with 7 nucleotides matching TRBD2. The germline V gene has CDR1 SGDLS and CDR2 YYNGEE. The ends lost 0 bases at V and 6 bases at J; junction bases unmatched: 10. The CDR3 is 16 amino acids. CDR3: CASSVASGREFDTQYF. The CDR3 DNA reads as TGTGCCAGCAGCGTAGCCTCCGGGCGGGAGTTCGATACGCAGTATTTT.

This clonotype has a handful of counts. The J gene is TRBJ2-2, the V gene TRBV9; the D call may be TRBD1 or TRBD2 (5 bases each). The V gene's germline CDR1 is SGDLS and CDR2 YYNGEE. Trimming cost V 1 base and J 6 bases, with 13 bases left between them. This CDR3 has 15 amino acids. CDR3 residues: CASSVWGSVSGELFF. Written as DNA, the CDR3 is TGTGCCAGCAGCGTATGGGGGAGCGTGTCCGGGGAGCTGTTTTTT. Combining the CDR3 with reference TRBV9 and TRBJ2-2 gives the whole variable domain DSGVTQTPKHLITATGQRVTLRCSPRSGDLSVYWYQQSLDQGLQFLIQYYNGEERAKGNILERFSAQQFPDLHSELNLSSLELGDSALYFCASSVWGSVSGELFFGEGSRLTVL.

This clonotype was observed a few times. V gene TRBV7-9 combines with J gene TRBJ2-2; D is perhaps TRBD1 or TRBD2 (5 bases each). Trimming cost V 0 bases and J 5 bases, with 10 bases left between them. This CDR3 spans 15 amino acids. Germline V gene lookup returns CDR1 SEHNR and CDR2 FQNEAQ (reference sequence). This chain's CDR3 is CASSLARGRTGELFF. CDR3 nucleotides: TGTGCCAGCAGCTTAGCGAGGGGTCGTACCGGGGAGCTGTTTTTT.

The chain recombines TRBV12-3 or TRBV12-4 with TRBJ2-4; D gene ambiguous. This CDR3 region has 15 residues. The V end lost 3 bases, the J end lost 0 bases, and 9 bases lay between the germline ends. CDR3 nucleotides: TGTGCCAGCAGTTTCGACAAATTAGCCAAAAACATTCAGTACTTC. Translation gives CASSFDKLAKNIQYF.

The genes are TRBV4-2 and TRBJ1-1; a possible D gene is TRBD1 (6 bases). Germline loops: CDR1 LGHNA, CDR2 YNFKEQ. The CDR3 consists of 14 residues. The V end lost 0 bases, the J end lost 5 bases, and 10 bases lay between the germline ends. The CDR3 sequence is CASSQDRGWTEAFF. The CDR3, as DNA: TGTGCCAGCAGCCAAGACAGGGGTTGGACTGAAGCTTTCTTT.

The chain couples TRBV5-1 to TRBJ2-5; maybe TRBD1 (6 bases). The CDR3 has 11 amino acids. The V and J ends lost 5 bases and 5 bases respectively, with 7 bases between them. Germline CDR1 and CDR2: SGHRS and YFSETQ. The CDR3 region has the DNA TGCGCCAGCAGAACAGGGGAGACCCAGTACTTC. Protein sequence: CASRTGETQYF.

The chain employs TRBV3-1 and TRBJ2-3, with TRBD2 identical over 10 bases. Germline trimming cut 4 bases from V and 2 bases from J; bases unmatched to any gene: 6. CDR3 size: 16 residues. CDR1 is LGHDT, CDR2 YNNKEL, per germline (reference sequence). The CDR3 DNA follows: TGTGCCAGCAGCCCCGGAGCGGGGGGGTTCACAGATACGCAGTATTTT. This encodes CASSPGAGGFTDTQYF.

The rearrangement links TRBV29-1 to TRBJ2-1; D gene ambiguous. CDR1 is SQVTM, CDR2 ANQGSEA, per germline. CDR3 size: 15 residues. V shed 3 bases and J shed 8 bases, with 20 bases lying between them. In DNA, the CDR3 is TGCAGCGTTGAGCTGGTGGGATCCCCGTCCCATGAGCAGTTCTTC. This sequence encodes CSVELVGSPSHEQFF.

The sample holds a few counts of this clonotype. This rearrangement joins TRBV16 to TRBJ2-3; D remains unclear. V gave up 1 base and J gave up 5 bases, with 10 bases separating them. The CDR3 runs to 14 residues. From germline, CDR1 is KGHSY and CDR2 FQNENV. In DNA, the CDR3 is TGTGCCAGCAGCCAATTCGCCATAGGAGATACGCAGTATTTT. Translated: CASSQFAIGDTQYF. The whole variable domain, filled in from reference TRBV16 and TRBJ2-3, reads GEEVAQTPKHLVRGEGQKAKLYCAPIKGHSYVFWYQQVLKNEFKFLISFQNENVFDETGMPKERFSAKCLPNSPCSLEIQATKLEDSAVYFCASSQFAIGDTQYFGPGTRLTVL.

This clonotype turned up a few times. The V and J genes are TRBV10-3 and TRBJ2-1, with 9 bases matching TRBD1. The V segment lost 6 bases and the J segment 3 bases; nucleotides outside the gene matches: 6. This CDR3 has 15 amino acids. Looked up from germline, CDR1 is ENHRY and CDR2 is SYGVKD. CDR3 loop: CAIRAGTGIYNEQFF. The CDR3 nucleotides read TGTGCCATCAGGGCCGGGACAGGGATCTACAATGAGCAGTTCTTC.

The chain employs TRBV6-1 and TRBJ2-5; the D call may be TRBD1 or TRBD2 (5 bases each). This CDR3 is built from 13 residues. CDR1 and CDR2 from the germline V gene are MNHNS and SASEGT. Trimming removed 4 bases at V and 5 bases at J, with 11 bases between. The CDR3 region is CASSAPGSETQYF. As DNA, the CDR3 is TGTGCCAGCAGTGCGCCAGGGAGCGAGACCCAGTACTTC.